A selection of T cell receptor beta chains follows, all from one sample in a study of CD8 T cells in Susac syndrome. MiXCR, run by TCRdb on the immunoSEQ multiplex PCR reads, gives a single entry per CDR3 protein. The table lists about 52,000 distinct CDR3 sequences, 90% to 95% of them singletons. Sequenced material: CD8+ T cells from PBMCs. Receptor source: a human donor with multiple sclerosis. Both conserved end residues are part of each CDR3. The order of the fields is V gene, D gene, J gene, clone size, CDR3 DNA, CDR3 protein. The D gene is left open where the match is weak. Size values are once, few and many counts, or a class for expanded clones, and some rows have none.

TRBV2	.	TRBJ1-5	.	TGTGCCAGCAGTGGTGCATGGGGGTTTCAGCCCCAGCATTTT	CASSGAWGFQPQHF
TRBV7-3	TRBD1	TRBJ2-3	.	TGTGCCAGCAGCGAAACCGGGACAGGGGGCATCCCAGATACGCAGTATTTT	CASSETGTGGIPDTQYF
TRBV25-1	TRBD1	TRBJ2-7	.	TGTGCCAGCAGTGAACCTGGACAGGGACACGAGCAGTACTTC	CASSEPGQGHEQYF
TRBV6-5	.	TRBJ2-3	.	TGTGCCACCCGGACGGGAACAGATACGCAGTATTTT	CATRTGTDTQYF
TRBV3-1	.	TRBJ2-1	.	TGTGCCAGCAGCCAAGGGCAGGGTAGGAATGAGCAGTTCTTC	CASSQGQGRNEQFF
TRBV4-3	.	TRBJ1-2	.	TGCGCCAGCAGCCAAGATGAGGGATCCTATGGCTACACCTTC	CASSQDEGSYGYTF
TRBV11-2	.	TRBJ1-3	.	TGTGCCAGCAGCTTAGTCAGGGGCCCGGTGGACACCATATATTTT	CASSLVRGPVDTIYF
TRBV27	.	TRBJ1-2	.	TGTGCCAGCAGCCCGTCGGTAGCCCCTCGTGGCTACACCTTC	CASSPSVAPRGYTF
TRBV2	.	TRBJ1-5	.	TGTGCCAGCACCGACGGGGGTTGGAGCAATCAGCCCCAGCATTTT	CASTDGGWSNQPQHF
TRBV7-9	.	TRBJ2-2	.	TGTGCCAGCAGCCCCCCCCGGCCGGCGAACACCGGGGAGCTGTTTTTT	CASSPPRPANTGELFF
TRBV10-3	TRBD1	TRBJ1-5	.	TGTGCCACCCGGGACAGGGATAATCAGCCCCAGCATTTT	CATRDRDNQPQHF
TRBV5-6	TRBD1	TRBJ2-5	.	TGTGCCAGCAGCCGTTATCCGGGGACAGAAGAGACCCAGTACTTC	CASSRYPGTEETQYF
TRBV5-1	.	TRBJ2-2	few	TGCGCCAGCAGCCTTTGGACAGTTCACACCGGGGAGCTGTTTTTT	CASSLWTVHTGELFF
TRBV6-1	.	TRBJ1-1	.	TGTGCCAGCAGATTAAGGGGGAAGCTCTCTGAAGCTTTCTTT	CASRLRGKLSEAFF
TRBV7-6	TRBD1	TRBJ1-3	.	TGTGCCAGCAGCTCCCGGGACAGCTCTGGAAACACCATATATTTT	CASSSRDSSGNTIYF
TRBV7-9	.	TRBJ1-1	.	TGTGCCAGCAGCTTCCAGACTGAAGCTTTCTTT	CASSFQTEAFF
TRBV9	TRBD2	TRBJ2-3	.	TGTGCCAGCAGCGGCACTAGCGGTACAGATACGCAGTATTTT	CASSGTSGTDTQYF
TRBV2	TRBD1	TRBJ2-5	.	TGTGCCAGCAGTGAAACAGGGGTAGAGGAGGAGACCCAGTACTTC	CASSETGVEEETQYF
TRBV4-3	TRBD2	TRBJ2-1	.	TGCGCCAGCAGCCCTCGGACTAGCGGGTCACAAAACAATGAGCAGTTCTTC	CASSPRTSGSQNNEQFF
TRBV13	TRBD2	TRBJ2-5	.	TGTGCCAGCAGCTTATGGACTAGTCTGGAAACCCAGTACTTC	CASSLWTSLETQYF
TRBV27	.	TRBJ1-2	once	TGTGCCAGCAGTTTCGGGGGGGCTAACTATGGCTACACCTTC	CASSFGGANYGYTF
TRBV28	TRBD1	TRBJ2-7	.	TGTGCCAGCAGTTTATGGGACAGGAACTACGAGCAGTACTTC	CASSLWDRNYEQYF
TRBV4-1	.	TRBJ1-3	.	TGCGCCAGCAGCCAAGGGGAGTACTCTGGAAACACCATATATTTT	CASSQGEYSGNTIYF
TRBV19	.	TRBJ2-4	.	TGTGCCAGTGGACAGTGGGACATTCAGTACTTC	CASGQWDIQYF
TRBV29-1	.	TRBJ2-5	.	TGCAGCGTTGATGAGACGGGTAAAGAGACCCAGTACTTC	CSVDETGKETQYF
TRBV7-6	.	TRBJ2-7	.	TGTGCCAGCAGCTTAGCGCCACCGAACTACGAGCAGTACTTC	CASSLAPPNYEQYF
TRBV5-1	TRBD1	TRBJ1-2	.	TGCGCCAGCAGCTTGGGGACAGGGGGCGTCTATGGCTACACCTTC	CASSLGTGGVYGYTF
TRBV6-1	.	TRBJ2-7	.	TGTGCCAGCAGGGGCGAGCCGATCTACGAGCAGTACTTC	CASRGEPIYEQYF
TRBV9	.	TRBJ1-6	.	TGTGCCAGCAGCGAGGACAGCAATAATTCACCCCTCCACTTT	CASSEDSNNSPLHF
TRBV27	.	TRBJ1-2	few	TGTGCCAGCAGTCCTGGGACGGATTATGGCTACACCTTC	CASSPGTDYGYTF
TRBV7-9	.	TRBJ2-7	.	TGTGCCAGCAGCCTCCCCGGGCCTACCTACGAGCAGTACTTC	CASSLPGPTYEQYF
TRBV28	TRBD1	TRBJ2-7	.	TGTGCCAGCAAACCTGGACAGGGCCACGAGCAGTACTTC	CASKPGQGHEQYF
TRBV28	.	TRBJ2-1	.	TGTGCCAGCAGCCTGGGTTGGGCCTGGGGAATAGTGTATGAGCAGTTCTTC	CASSLGWAWGIVYEQFF
TRBV27	.	TRBJ1-1	.	TGTGCCAGCGGGGGTTCGGGGGCCCACACTGAAGCTTTCTTT	CASGGSGAHTEAFF
TRBV2	.	TRBJ2-7	.	TGTGCCAGCAGTGACCTTCAGGGGCGAGGCGAGCAGTACTTC	CASSDLQGRGEQYF
TRBV7-9	.	TRBJ1-6	.	TGTGCCAGCAGCACCTGGACGGATTCACCCCTCCACTTT	CASSTWTDSPLHF
TRBV14	.	TRBJ2-2	.	TGTGCCAGCAGCCAAGCCTTTGGGGACGGCCAAAGCACCGGGGAGCTGTTTTTT	CASSQAFGDGQSTGELFF
TRBV29-1	TRBD1	TRBJ2-7	.	TGCAGCGTGGAACAGGGGGAAGGCTACGAGCAGTACTTC	CSVEQGEGYEQYF
TRBV27	TRBD1	TRBJ2-7	.	TGTGCCAGCAGTCCGTCCCAGGGGGCAAGGTCCTACGAGCAGTACTTC	CASSPSQGARSYEQYF
TRBV30	.	TRBJ2-4	.	TGTGCCTGGACCGGTGCCAAAAACATTCAGTACTTC	CAWTGAKNIQYF
TRBV5-1	TRBD2	TRBJ2-3	once	TGCGCCAGCAGCTTGGCCGGCCTAGCGGGGTTCGCAGATACGCAGTATTTT	CASSLAGLAGFADTQYF
TRBV19	.	TRBJ1-2	.	TGTGCCACTCACCCCGAGGGAGGGTATGGCTACACCTTC	CATHPEGGYGYTF
TRBV6-6	TRBD1	TRBJ2-7	.	TGTGCCAGCAGTCACGGGACAGGAGCGTACTACGAGCAGTACTTC	CASSHGTGAYYEQYF
TRBV4-3	.	TRBJ1-6	.	TGCGCAACCGGGATGACCCCTTATAATTCACCCCTCCACTTT	CATGMTPYNSPLHF
TRBV6-5	TRBD2	TRBJ2-3	.	TGTGCCAGCAGTCGGGCGGGGGGGCCTTTAACTACGCAGTATTTT	CASSRAGGPLTTQYF
TRBV7-9	.	TRBJ1-2	.	TGTGCCAGCAGCGCCCTCTTGGACCCCTATGGCTACACCTTC	CASSALLDPYGYTF
TRBV4-3	.	TRBJ1-2	once	TGCGCCAGCAGCCAAGAGATTGGGGATAACTATGGCTACACCTTC	CASSQEIGDNYGYTF
TRBV2	TRBD1	TRBJ1-5	.	TGTGCCAGCAGTCCCGGGACAGGGGTTCCGAGCAATCAGCCCCAGCATTTT	CASSPGTGVPSNQPQHF
TRBV2	TRBD2	TRBJ2-2	.	TGTGCCAGCGACCCACTAGCGGGGGGGCCCGGGGAGCTGTTTTTT	CASDPLAGGPGELFF
TRBV10-3	.	TRBJ2-1	.	TGTGCCATCCTCCCTGAAAAGGGCCGCGGTGAGCAGTTCTTC	CAILPEKGRGEQFF
TRBV7-9	.	TRBJ2-7	.	TGTGCCAGCAGCTCTCCCAACTCCCGTACTAGCTTCAGCTACGAGCAGTACTTC	CASSSPNSRTSFSYEQYF
TRBV27	.	TRBJ1-5	.	TGTGCCAGCAGTTGGGGAGGGGGTAATCAGCCCCAGCATTTT	CASSWGGGNQPQHF
TRBV19	.	TRBJ1-2	.	TGTGCCAGTACCGACTGGGGGGGGTACAATGATGGCTACACCTTC	CASTDWGGYNDGYTF
TRBV7-4	TRBD1	TRBJ2-2	.	TGTGCCAGCAGCTTCACTCGAGACAGGGGAGCGAACACCGGGGAGCTGTTTTTT	CASSFTRDRGANTGELFF